This T cell receptor (beta chain) was recorded in a study of regulatory T cells in long-lasting Graves disease (dated by TCRdb to the early 2020s). With regard to the full study: To count as having persistent Graves' disease, a patient had to have received antithyroid drug treatment for over 5 years with TSH receptor autoantibodies remaining persistently positive. TCR sequencing covered around 13 persistent and 20 newly diagnosed Graves' disease patients, some 33 samples in total. The study was conducted in China and was registered as a clinical trial. Patients with persistent Graves' disease were compared with patients with newly diagnosed Graves' disease using TCR sequencing and RNA sequencing of peripheral blood. In the clinical cohort, patients with persistent Graves' disease had used antithyroid drugs for an average of about 10.3 years. The study at large found these results: Compared with newly diagnosed patients, persistent Graves' disease patients had lower TCR Shannon entropy and fewer highly expanded clones, which suggests clonal expansion. More public clonotypes were shared among persistent patients (roughly 2,700) than among newly diagnosed patients (approximately 1,000). Peripheral blood alone was examined, since thyroid tissue, which constituted the primary lesion, could not be accessed. Sequencing and analysis were limited to the TCR beta chain. The authors noted that the small sample size was a limitation that may lower accuracy. Persistent disease showed preferential use of TRBV28, TRBJ1-2 and TRBJ2-5, whereas newly diagnosed disease favored TRBV20-1 and TRBJ2-1.

Worth noting for this clonotype: Its antigen has not been determined. The record has no base qualities; no much larger clone is one base away.

The protocol used for the library was multiplex PCR. These reads were obtained on an Illumina HiSeq 4000. TCR beta libraries were built with iRepertoire HTBI primers and Arm-PCR amplification of CDR3 regions. PCR products were gel purified before sequencing. The authors processed their data as follows. Across samples, about 64 TRBV and around 15 TRBJ segments were identified and used for gene usage analysis of CDR3 amino acid clonotypes. COPE and FqMerger were used to merge filtered high-quality paired reads into contigs. BLAST was used to align contigs to IMGT TRBV, TRBD and TRBJ reference genes, with CDR3 defined following IMGT. Any clonotype with a frequency above 0.1% was classified as a highly expanded clone. Shannon entropy served as the measure of repertoire diversity, while the Gini coefficient captured V-J evenness. A clonotype found in more than one individual was treated as public. The public sequencing data were trimmed at Q25 with fastp and processed into clonotypes with MiXCR by TCRdb, which kept only in-frame beta chains. Each CDR3 protein gets just one entry, which takes the most common genes and DNA from the rows behind it. V and J calls and clone size were set by TCRdb, not the authors. The sample has 400,000 to 500,000 distinct CDR3 sequences on record, 22% of them singletons. Together, the top ten hold less than 15% of the sample.

According to the germline V gene (reference sequence), CDR1 reads LGHDT and CDR2 reads YNNKEL. Counted from cysteine to phenylalanine, this CDR3 has 14 amino acids. The CDR3 DNA has 42 bases and is translated from base 1. V sheds 1 base and J sheds 3 bases, leaving 9 bases between their ends. In the paper's terms, the time point label means: persistent/refractory GD, antithyroid drugs over 5 years with positive TRAb. RNA was extracted from PBMCs in TRIzol for both TCR sequencing and RNA sequencing. The diagnosis of Graves' disease was made according to American Thyroid Association guidelines. Patients for the study were recruited at an endocrinology department in Xi'an, China. Each patient gave around 9 milliliters of peripheral blood, collected in an EDTA anticoagulant tube. Ficoll Paque Plus density gradient separation was used to isolate PBMCs, and no further T cell sorting was performed. An Agilent 2100 Bioanalyzer and agarose gel were used to check RNA quality, while a NanoDrop 2000 measured RNA concentration.

This sequence uses TRBV3-1 and TRBJ2-5, with the D call perhaps TRBD1 or TRBD2, as 6 bases match in each case. The sequencing used peripheral blood mononuclear cells (PBMCs), collected when the disease was refractory, from a patient treated with antithyroid drugs. The clonotype was recovered from a female donor with Graves disease. The DNA is TGTGCCAGCAGCCAAGGGGGGGCCGAAGAGACCCAGTACTTC. The resulting protein is CASSQGGAEETQYF.